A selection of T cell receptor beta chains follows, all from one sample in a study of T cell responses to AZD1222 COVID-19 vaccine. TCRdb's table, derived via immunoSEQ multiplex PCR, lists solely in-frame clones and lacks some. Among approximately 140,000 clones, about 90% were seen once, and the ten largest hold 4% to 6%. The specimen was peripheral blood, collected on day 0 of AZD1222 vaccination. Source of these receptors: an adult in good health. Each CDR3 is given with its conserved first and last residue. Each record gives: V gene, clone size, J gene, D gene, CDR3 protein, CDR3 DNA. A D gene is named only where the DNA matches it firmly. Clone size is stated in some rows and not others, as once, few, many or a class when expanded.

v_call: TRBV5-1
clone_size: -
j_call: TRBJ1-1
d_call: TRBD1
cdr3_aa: CASSLEDRAYATEAFF
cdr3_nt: TGCGCCAGCAGCTTGGAGGACAGGGCTTATGCCACTGAAGCTTTCTTT

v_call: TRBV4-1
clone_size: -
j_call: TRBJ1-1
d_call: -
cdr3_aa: CASRGTLKNTEAFF
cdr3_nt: TGCGCCAGCCGGGGGACCCTCAAAAACACTGAAGCTTTCTTT

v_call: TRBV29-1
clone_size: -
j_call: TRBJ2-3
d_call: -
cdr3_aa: CSVGVGADTQYF
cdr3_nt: TGCAGCGTTGGGGTTGGAGCAGATACGCAGTATTTT

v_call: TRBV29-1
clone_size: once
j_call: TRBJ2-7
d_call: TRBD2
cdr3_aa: CSVGNGGALDEQYF
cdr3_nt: TGCAGCGTCGGGAACGGGGGGGCCCTGGACGAGCAGTACTTC

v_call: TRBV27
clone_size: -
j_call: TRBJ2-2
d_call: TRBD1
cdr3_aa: CASSLYRGTGELFF
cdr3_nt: TGTGCCAGCAGTTTATACAGGGGCACCGGGGAGCTGTTTTTT

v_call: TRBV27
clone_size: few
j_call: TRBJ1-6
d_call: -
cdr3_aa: CASSQDGPRISPLHF
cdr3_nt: TGTGCCAGCAGTCAGGACGGCCCAAGGATTTCACCCCTCCACTTT

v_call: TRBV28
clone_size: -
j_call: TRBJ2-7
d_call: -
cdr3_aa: CASRHRLSSYEQYF
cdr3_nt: TGTGCCAGCAGGCACAGGCTCAGCTCCTACGAGCAGTACTTC

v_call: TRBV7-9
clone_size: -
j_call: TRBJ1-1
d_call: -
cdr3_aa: CASRLGMDTEAFF
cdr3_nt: TGTGCCAGCAGATTGGGGATGGACACTGAAGCTTTCTTT

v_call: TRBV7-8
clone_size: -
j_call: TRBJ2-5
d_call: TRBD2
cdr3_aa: CASSLVAGGLETQYF
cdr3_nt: TGTGCCAGCAGCTTGGTAGCGGGAGGTTTGGAGACCCAGTACTTC

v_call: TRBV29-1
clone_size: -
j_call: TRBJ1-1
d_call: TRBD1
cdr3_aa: CSVTGVGLNTEAFF
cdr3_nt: TGCAGCGTAACAGGGGTTGGGTTAAACACTGAAGCTTTCTTT

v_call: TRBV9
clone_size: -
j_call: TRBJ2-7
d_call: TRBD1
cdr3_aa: CASSVEGQGVAEQYF
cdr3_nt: TGTGCCAGCAGCGTAGAGGGTCAGGGGGTCGCGGAGCAGTACTTC

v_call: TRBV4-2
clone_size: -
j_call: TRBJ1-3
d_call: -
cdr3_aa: CASSQVRSGNTIYF
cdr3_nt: TGTGCCAGCAGCCAAGTAAGATCTGGAAACACCATATATTTT

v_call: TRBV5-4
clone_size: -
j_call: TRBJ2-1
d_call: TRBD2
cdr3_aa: CASSHLGIAGKEYNEQFF
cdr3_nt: TGTGCCAGCAGCCACCTGGGGATAGCGGGGAAAGAGTACAATGAGCAGTTCTTC

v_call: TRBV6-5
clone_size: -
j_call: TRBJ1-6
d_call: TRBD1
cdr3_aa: CASSYSTGGNSPLHF
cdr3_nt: TGTGCCAGCAGTTACTCGACAGGGGGAAATTCACCCCTCCACTTT

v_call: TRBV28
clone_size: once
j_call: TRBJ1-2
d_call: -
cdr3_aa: CASSLQGLYGYTF
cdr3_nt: TGTGCCAGCAGCCTACAGGGTCTATATGGCTACACCTTC

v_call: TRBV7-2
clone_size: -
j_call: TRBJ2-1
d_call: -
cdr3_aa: CASSLVARSEQFF
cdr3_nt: TGTGCCAGCAGCTTAGTCGCTCGGAGTGAGCAGTTCTTC

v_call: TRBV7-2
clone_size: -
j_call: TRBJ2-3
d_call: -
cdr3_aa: CASSFSHSTDTQYF
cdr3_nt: TGTGCCAGCAGCTTCTCTCACAGCACAGATACGCAGTATTTT

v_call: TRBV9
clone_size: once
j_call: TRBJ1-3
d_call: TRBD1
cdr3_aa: CASSDGQGARNTIYF
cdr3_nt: TGTGCCAGCAGCGACGGACAGGGGGCCCGAAACACCATATATTTT

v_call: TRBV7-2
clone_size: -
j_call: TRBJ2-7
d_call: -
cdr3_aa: CASSQDSGQETREQYF
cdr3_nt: TGTGCCAGCAGCCAAGACTCGGGTCAGGAGACTCGTGAGCAGTACTTC

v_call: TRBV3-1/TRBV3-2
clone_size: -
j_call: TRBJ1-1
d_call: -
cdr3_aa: CASKMRDGGTEAFF
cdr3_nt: TGTGCCAGCAAAATGAGGGATGGGGGCACTGAAGCTTTCTTT

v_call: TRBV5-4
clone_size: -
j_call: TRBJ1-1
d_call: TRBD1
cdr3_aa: CASSLGTGATEAFF
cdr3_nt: TGTGCCAGCAGCTTGGGGACAGGGGCTACTGAAGCTTTCTTT

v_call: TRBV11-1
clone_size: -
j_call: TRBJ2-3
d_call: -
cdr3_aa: CASSPSDTQYF
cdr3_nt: TGTGCCAGCAGCCCCTCTGATACGCAGTATTTT

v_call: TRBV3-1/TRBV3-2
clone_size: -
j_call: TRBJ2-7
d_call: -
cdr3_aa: CASSHLQGSEQYF
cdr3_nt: TGTGCCAGCAGCCATCTACAGGGTTCCGAGCAGTACTTC

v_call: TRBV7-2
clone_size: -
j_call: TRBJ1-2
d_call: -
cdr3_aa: CASSLEVDGYTF
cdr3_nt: TGTGCCAGCAGCTTAGAAGTGGATGGCTACACCTTC

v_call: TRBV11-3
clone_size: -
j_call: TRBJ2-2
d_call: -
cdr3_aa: CASSLEANTGELFF
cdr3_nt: TGTGCCAGCAGCTTAGAGGCTAACACCGGGGAGCTGTTTTTT

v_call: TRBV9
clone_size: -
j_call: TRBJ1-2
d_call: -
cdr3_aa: CASSVNEDSPNYGYTF
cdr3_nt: TGTGCCAGCAGCGTAAATGAGGACAGCCCAAACTATGGCTACACCTTC

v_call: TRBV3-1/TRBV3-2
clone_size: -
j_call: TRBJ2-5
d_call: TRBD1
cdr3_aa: CASSQETQYQGEETQYF
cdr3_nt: TGTGCCAGCAGCCAAGAAACCCAATATCAGGGGGAAGAGACCCAGTACTTC

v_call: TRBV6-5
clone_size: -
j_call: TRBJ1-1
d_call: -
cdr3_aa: CASSSTMNTEAFF
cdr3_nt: TGTGCCAGCAGTTCCACCATGAACACTGAAGCTTTCTTT

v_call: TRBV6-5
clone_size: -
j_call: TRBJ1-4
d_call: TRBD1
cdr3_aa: CASRTSGQLKLFF
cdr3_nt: TGTGCCAGCAGGACCTCGGGACAGCTCAAACTGTTTTTT

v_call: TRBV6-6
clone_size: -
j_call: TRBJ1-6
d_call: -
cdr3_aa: CASSYYQTDNSPLHF
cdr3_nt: TGTGCCAGCAGTTACTACCAGACTGATAATTCACCCCTCCACTTT

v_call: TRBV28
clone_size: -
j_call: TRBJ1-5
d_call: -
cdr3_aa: CASSSPGEPGNQPQHF
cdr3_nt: TGTGCCAGCAGTTCCCCGGGGGAGCCGGGGAATCAGCCCCAGCATTTT

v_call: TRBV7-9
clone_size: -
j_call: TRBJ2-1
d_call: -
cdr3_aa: CASSLAPDEQFF
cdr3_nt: TGTGCCAGCAGCTTAGCCCCAGATGAGCAGTTCTTC

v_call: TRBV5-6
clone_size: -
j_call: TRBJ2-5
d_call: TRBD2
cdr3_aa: CASSPLRGLAGGETQYF
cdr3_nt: TGTGCCAGCAGCCCACTCCGGGGACTAGCGGGTGGAGAGACCCAGTACTTC

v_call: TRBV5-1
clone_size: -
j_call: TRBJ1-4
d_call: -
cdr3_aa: CASSPRWTNEKLFF
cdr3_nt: TGCGCCAGCAGCCCCCGGTGGACTAATGAAAAACTGTTTTTT

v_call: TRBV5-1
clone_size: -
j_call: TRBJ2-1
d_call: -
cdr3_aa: CASSFTSNDNEQFF
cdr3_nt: TGCGCCAGCAGCTTTACTAGTAACGACAATGAGCAGTTCTTC

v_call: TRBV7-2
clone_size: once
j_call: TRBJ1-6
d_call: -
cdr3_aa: CASSQDAVNSPLHF
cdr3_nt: TGTGCCAGCAGCCAGGACGCTGTTAATTCACCCCTCCACTTT

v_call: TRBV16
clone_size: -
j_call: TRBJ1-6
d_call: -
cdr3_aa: CASSQSRLSNSPLHF
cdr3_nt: TGTGCCAGCAGCCAATCCAGACTCTCAAATTCACCCCTCCACTTT

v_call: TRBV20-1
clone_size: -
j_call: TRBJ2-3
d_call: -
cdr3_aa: CSASGGASTDTQYF
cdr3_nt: TGCAGTGCTAGTGGCGGCGCTAGCACAGATACGCAGTATTTT

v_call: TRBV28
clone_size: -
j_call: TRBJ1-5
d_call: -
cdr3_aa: CASSLFQGNQPQHF
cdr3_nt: TGTGCCAGCAGCCTATTCCAGGGCAATCAGCCCCAGCATTTT

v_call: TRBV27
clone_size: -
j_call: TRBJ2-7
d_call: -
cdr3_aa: CASRRQSAYEQYF
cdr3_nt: TGTGCCAGCCGAAGACAGAGTGCTTACGAGCAGTACTTC

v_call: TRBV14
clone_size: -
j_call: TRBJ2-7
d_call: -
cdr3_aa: CASSPIGAHYEQYF
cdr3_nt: TGTGCCAGCAGCCCTATCGGGGCCCACTACGAGCAGTACTTC

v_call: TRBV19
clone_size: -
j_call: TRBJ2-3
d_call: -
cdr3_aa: CASSITDTQYF
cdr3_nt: TGTGCCAGTAGTATCACAGATACGCAGTATTTT

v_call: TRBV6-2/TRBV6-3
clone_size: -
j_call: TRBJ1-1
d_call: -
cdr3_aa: CASTPAAVRTEAFF
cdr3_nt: TGTGCCAGCACCCCCGCGGCCGTTCGAACTGAAGCTTTCTTT

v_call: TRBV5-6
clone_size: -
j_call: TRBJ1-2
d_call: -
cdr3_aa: CASMGDTNYGYTF
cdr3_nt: TGTGCCAGCATGGGGGACACTAACTATGGCTACACCTTC

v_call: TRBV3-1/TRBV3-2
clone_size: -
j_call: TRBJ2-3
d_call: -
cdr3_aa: CASSPRRTDTQYF
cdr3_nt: TGTGCCAGCAGCCCCCGCCGCACAGATACGCAGTATTTT

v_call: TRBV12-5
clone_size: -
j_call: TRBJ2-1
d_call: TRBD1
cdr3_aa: CASYPGTGYNEQFF
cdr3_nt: TGTGCTAGCTACCCGGGGACAGGCTACAATGAGCAGTTCTTC

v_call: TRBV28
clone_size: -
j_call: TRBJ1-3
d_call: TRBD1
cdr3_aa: CASTTPDRGPGNTIYF
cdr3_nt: TGTGCCAGCACTACTCCAGACAGGGGGCCAGGAAACACCATATATTTT

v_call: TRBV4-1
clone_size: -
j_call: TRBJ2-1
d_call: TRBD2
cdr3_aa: CASSQIDLGLAGNEQFF
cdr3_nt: TGCGCCAGCAGCCAGATAGACCTGGGACTAGCGGGCAATGAGCAGTTCTTC